This T cell receptor (beta chain) stems from a study of CD8+ T cells in alopecia areata. Study details: Treated patients swallowed 5 to 10 mg of oral tofacitinib twice daily.

Study outcomes and limitations: Higher clonality and more expanded CD8+ clones appeared in lesional than normal scalp.

Reverse transcription of extracted RNA yielded cDNA, which provided the sequencing template. Clones were read by immunoSEQ multiplex PCR, and TCRdb kept only the in-frame ones, dropping some. This sample has 200,000 to 250,000 clones, with 67% found just once. V lost 7 bases and J 6 bases, leaving 11 bases between the germline ends. Germline V gene data show CDR1 as MNHEY and CDR2 as SVGAGI. This CDR3 spans 12 amino acids. This clone occurred a few times. As yet, its antigen is unknown. Patients with alopecia areata provided lesional scalp punch biopsies as well as peripheral blood. This chain connects TRBV6-5 to TRBJ2-3; TRBD1 might be the D (5 bases). The TCR was taken from a human donor with alopecia areata. The specimen was CD4+ T cells sorted from blood, collected at week 0. The CDR3 sequence: CASKTVSDTQYF. DNA of the CDR3: TGTGCCAGCAAGACAGTTTCCGATACGCAGTATTTT.